This TCR beta chain was identified in a study of T cell responses to AZD1222 COVID-19 vaccine. Study-wide points: Compared with day 0, the breadth and depth of the Spike-specific TCR repertoire rose significantly after two doses of AZD1222. Seropositive at baseline were only a handful of AZD1222 recipients.

As for this clone: What it recognizes is unknown.

The CDR3 consists of 14 residues. The germline V gene encodes CDR1 SEHNR and CDR2 FQNEAQ (reference sequence). The germline V and J ends were trimmed by 5 bases and 8 bases, with 18 bases remaining between them. Data came from immunoSEQ multiplex PCR; TCRdb stores just in-frame clones and leaves some out. Here the sample spans some 190,000 clones, 75% to 90% being singletons. The chain recombines TRBV7-9 with TRBJ1-2, with a weak D call TRBD1 (6 bases). This material consisted of peripheral blood, taken on day 0 of AZD1222 vaccination. The sequence derives from an adult in good health. The CDR3 sequence: CASSPADRTRGYTF. DNA for the CDR3: TGTGCCAGCAGCCCCGCGGACAGAACCAGAGGCTACACCTTC.